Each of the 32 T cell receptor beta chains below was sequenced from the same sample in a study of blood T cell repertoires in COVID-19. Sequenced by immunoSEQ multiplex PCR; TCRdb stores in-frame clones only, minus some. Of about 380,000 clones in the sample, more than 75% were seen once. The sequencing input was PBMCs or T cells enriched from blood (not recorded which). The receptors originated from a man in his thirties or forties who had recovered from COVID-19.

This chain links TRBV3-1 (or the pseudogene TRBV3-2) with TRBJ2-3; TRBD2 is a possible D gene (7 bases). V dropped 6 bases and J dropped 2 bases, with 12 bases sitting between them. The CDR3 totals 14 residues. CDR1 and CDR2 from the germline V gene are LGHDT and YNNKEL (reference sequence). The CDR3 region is CASRGGANTDTQYF. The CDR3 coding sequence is TGTGCCAGCAGGGGGGGGGCCAACACAGATACGCAGTATTTT.

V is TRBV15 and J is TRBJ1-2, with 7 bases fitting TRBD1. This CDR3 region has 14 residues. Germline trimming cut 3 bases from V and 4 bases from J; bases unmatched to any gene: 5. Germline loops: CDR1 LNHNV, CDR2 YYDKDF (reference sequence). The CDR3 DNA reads TGTGCCACCAGCAGGACAGGGATTCTCTATGGCTACACCTTC. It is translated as CATSRTGILYGYTF.

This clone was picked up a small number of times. The CDR3 DNA sequence: TGTGCCAGCAGCTTAGGGTCTCAGGGACAGTCCTACGAGCAGTACTTC. As protein: CASSLGSQGQSYEQYF. The gene calls are TRBV7-2 and TRBJ2-7; 7 bases fit TRBD1. The CDR3 runs to 16 residues. The V segment lost 1 base and the J segment 1 base; nucleotides outside the gene matches: 7. Germline V gene sequence: CDR1 SGHTA, CDR2 FQGNSA. The complete variable domain, with remaining parts taken from reference TRBV7-2 and TRBJ2-7, reads GAGVSQSPSNKVTEKGKDVELRCDPISGHTALYWYRQSLGQGLEFLIYFQGNSAPDKSGLPSDRFSAERTGGSVSTLTIQRTQQEDSAVYLCASSLGSQGQSYEQYFGPGTRLTVT.

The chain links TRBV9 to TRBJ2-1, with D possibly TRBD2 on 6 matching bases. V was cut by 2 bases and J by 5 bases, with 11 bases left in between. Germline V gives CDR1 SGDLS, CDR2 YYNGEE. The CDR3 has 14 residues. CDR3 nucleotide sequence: TGTGCCAGCAGCGTTAGTGGACTAAACAATGAGCAGTTCTTC. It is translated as CASSVSGLNNEQFF.

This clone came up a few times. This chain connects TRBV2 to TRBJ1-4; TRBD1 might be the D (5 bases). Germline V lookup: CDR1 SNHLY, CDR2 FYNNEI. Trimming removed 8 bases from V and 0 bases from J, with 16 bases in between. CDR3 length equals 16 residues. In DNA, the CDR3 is TGTGCCAGCCGGACACGGATGATTGCAACTAATGAAAAACTGTTTTTT. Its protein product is CASRTRMIATNEKLFF.

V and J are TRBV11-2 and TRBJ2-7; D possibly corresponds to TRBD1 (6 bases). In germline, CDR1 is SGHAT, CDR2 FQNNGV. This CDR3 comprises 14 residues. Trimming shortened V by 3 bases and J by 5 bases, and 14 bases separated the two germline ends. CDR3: CASSFNRVVHEQYF. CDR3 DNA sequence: TGTGCCAGCAGCTTTAACAGGGTGGTCCACGAGCAGTACTTC.

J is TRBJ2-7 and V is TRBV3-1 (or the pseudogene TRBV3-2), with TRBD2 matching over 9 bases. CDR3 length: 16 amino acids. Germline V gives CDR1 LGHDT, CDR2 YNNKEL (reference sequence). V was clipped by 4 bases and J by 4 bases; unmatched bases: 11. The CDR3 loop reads CASSPPGRLAVYEQYF. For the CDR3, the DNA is TGTGCCAGCAGCCCTCCAGGGAGACTAGCGGTATACGAGCAGTACTTC.

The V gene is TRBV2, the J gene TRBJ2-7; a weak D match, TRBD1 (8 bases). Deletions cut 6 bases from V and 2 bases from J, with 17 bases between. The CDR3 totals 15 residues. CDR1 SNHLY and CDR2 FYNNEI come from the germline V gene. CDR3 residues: CASRYRGEGPYEQYF. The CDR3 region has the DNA TGTGCCAGCAGATACAGGGGGGAGGGTCCCTACGAGCAGTACTTC.

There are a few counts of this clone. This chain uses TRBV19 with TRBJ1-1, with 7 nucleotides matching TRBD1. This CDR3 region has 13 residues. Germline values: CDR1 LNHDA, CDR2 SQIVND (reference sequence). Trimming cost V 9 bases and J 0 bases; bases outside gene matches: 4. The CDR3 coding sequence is TGTGCCAGCCAAGACAGGGTGAACACTGAAGCTTTCTTT. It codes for CASQDRVNTEAFF.

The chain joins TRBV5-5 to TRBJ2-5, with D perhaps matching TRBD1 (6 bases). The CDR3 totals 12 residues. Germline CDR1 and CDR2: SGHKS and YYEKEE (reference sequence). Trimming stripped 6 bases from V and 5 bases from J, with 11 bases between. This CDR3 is CASMGQGETQYF. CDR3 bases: TGTGCCAGCATGGGGCAGGGGGAGACCCAGTACTTC. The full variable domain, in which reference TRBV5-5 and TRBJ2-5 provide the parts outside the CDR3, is DAGVTQSPTHLIKTRGQQVTLRCSPISGHKSVSWYQQVLGQGPQFIFQYYEKEERGRGNFPDRFSARQFPNYSSELNVNALLLGDSALYLCASMGQGETQYFGPGTRLLVL.

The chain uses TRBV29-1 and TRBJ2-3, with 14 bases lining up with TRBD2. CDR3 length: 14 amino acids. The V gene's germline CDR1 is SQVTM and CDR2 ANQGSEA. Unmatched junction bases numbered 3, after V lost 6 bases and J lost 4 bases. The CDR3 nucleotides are TGCAGCGTCGCGACTAGCGGGGGGGCAGATACGCAGTATTTT. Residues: CSVATSGGADTQYF.

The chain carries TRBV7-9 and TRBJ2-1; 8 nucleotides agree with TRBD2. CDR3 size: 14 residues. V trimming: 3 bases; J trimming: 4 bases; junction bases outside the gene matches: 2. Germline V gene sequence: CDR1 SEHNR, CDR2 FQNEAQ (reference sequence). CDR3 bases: TGTGCCAGCAGCTTTGGCGGGGGGTACAATGAGCAGTTCTTC. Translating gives CASSFGGGYNEQFF.

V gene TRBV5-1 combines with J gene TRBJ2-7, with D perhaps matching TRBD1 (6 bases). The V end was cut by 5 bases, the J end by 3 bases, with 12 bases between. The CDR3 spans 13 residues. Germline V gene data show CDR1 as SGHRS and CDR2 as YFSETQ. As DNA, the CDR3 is TGCGCCAGCAGGGGAGACAGGAGCTACGAGCAGTACTTC. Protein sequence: CASRGDRSYEQYF.

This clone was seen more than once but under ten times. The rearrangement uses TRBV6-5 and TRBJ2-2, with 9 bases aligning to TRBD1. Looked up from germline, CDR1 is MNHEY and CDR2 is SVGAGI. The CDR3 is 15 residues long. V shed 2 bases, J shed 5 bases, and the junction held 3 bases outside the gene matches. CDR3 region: CASSYAGTGTGELFF. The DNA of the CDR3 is TGTGCCAGCAGTTACGCCGGGACAGGGACCGGGGAGCTGTTTTTT.

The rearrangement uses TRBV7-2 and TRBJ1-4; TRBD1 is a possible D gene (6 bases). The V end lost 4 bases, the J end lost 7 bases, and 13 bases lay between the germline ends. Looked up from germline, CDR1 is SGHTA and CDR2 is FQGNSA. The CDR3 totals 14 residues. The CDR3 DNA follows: TGTGCCAGCAGCTCACCAGGGGAGACTGAAAAACTGTTTTTT. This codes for CASSSPGETEKLFF.

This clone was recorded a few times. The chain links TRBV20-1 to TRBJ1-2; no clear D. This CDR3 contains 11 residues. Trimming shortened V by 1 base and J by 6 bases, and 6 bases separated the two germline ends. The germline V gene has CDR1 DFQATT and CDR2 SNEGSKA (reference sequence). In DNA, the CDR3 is TGCAGTGCTAGAGCTCCAGATGGCTACACCTTC. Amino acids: CSARAPDGYTF.

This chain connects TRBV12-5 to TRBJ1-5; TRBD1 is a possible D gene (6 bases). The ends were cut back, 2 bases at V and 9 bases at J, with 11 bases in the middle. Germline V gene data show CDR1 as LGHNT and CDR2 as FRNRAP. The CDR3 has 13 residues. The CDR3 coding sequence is TGTGCTAGTGGTTTGACACAGGGTCGGCCCCAGCATTTT. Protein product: CASGLTQGRPQHF.

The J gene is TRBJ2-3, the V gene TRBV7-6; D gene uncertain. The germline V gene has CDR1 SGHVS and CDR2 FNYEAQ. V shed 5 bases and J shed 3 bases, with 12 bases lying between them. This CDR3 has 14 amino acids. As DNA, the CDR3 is TGTGCCAGCAGCCCTTTCAGCGAAACAGATACGCAGTATTTT. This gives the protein CASSPFSETDTQYF.

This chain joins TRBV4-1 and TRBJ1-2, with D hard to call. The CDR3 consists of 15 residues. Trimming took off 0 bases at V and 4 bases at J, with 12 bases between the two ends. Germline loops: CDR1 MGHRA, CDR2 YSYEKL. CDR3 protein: CASSQDVRGGYGYTF. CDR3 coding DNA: TGCGCCAGCAGCCAAGATGTAAGAGGAGGCTATGGCTACACCTTC.

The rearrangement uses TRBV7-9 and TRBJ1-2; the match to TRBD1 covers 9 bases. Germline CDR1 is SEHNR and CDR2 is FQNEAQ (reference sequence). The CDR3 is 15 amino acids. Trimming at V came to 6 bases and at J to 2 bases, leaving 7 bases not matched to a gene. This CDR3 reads CASREPGTGNYGYTF. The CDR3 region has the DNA TGTGCCAGCAGAGAACCCGGGACAGGGAACTATGGCTACACCTTC.

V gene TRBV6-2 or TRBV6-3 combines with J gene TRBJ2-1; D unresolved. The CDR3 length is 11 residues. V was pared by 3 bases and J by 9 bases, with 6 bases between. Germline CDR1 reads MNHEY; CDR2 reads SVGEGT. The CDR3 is CASSYFGEQFF. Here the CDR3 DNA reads TGTGCCAGCAGTTATTTCGGTGAGCAGTTCTTC.

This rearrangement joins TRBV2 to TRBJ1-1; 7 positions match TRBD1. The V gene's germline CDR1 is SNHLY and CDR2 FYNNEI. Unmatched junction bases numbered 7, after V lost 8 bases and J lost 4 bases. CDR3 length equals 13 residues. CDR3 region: CASGQDRTTEAFF. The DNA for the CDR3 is TGTGCCAGCGGACAGGACAGGACCACTGAAGCTTTCTTT.

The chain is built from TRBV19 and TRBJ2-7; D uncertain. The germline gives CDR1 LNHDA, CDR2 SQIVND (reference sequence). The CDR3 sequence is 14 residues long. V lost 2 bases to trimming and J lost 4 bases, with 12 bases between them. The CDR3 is CASSISNRGYEQYF. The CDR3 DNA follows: TGTGCCAGTAGTATAAGTAACCGCGGATACGAGCAGTACTTC.

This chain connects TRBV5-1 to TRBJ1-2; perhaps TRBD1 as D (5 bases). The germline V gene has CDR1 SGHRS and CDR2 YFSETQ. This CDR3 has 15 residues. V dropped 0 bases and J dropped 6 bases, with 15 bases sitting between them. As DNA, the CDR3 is TGCGCCAGCAGCTTGGTCGAAGGGGCGAGCGATGGCTACACCTTC. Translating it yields CASSLVEGASDGYTF.

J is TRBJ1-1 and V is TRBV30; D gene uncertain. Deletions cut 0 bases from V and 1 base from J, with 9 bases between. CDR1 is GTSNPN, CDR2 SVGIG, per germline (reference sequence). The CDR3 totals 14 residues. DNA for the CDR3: TGTGCCTGGAGTGTCGAAGTCGGGAACACTGAAGCTTTCTTT. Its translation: CAWSVEVGNTEAFF.

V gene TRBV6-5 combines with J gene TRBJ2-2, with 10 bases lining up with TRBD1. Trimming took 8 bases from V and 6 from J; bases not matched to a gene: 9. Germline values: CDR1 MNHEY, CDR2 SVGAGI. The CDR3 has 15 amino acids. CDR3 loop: CASGPGQGISGELFF. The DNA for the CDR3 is TGTGCCAGCGGCCCGGGACAGGGGATTTCCGGGGAGCTGTTTTTT.

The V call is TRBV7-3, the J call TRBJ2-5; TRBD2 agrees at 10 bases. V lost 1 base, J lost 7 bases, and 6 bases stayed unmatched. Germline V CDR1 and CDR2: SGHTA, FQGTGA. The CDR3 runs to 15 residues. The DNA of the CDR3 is TGTGCCAGCAGCTTAATTAGCGGGGGGATCGGGACCCAGTACTTC. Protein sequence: CASSLISGGIGTQYF.

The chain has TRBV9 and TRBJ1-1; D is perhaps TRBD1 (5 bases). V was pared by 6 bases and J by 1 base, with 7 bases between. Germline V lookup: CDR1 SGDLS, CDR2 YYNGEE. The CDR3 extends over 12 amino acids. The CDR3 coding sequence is TGTGCCAGCAAAGGACAGAACACTGAAGCTTTCTTT. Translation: CASKGQNTEAFF.

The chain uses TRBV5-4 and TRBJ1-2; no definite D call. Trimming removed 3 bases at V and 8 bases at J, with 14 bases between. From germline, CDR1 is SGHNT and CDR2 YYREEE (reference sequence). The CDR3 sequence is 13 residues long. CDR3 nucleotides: TGTGCCAGCAGCTCGACATTGGGCTACGGCTACACCTTC. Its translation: CASSSTLGYGYTF.

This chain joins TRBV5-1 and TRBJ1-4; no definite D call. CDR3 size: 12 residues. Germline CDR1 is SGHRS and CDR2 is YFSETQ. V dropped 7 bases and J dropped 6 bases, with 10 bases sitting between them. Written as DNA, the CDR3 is TGCGCCAGCGGCCTCCGGGATGAAAAACTGTTTTTT. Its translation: CASGLRDEKLFF.

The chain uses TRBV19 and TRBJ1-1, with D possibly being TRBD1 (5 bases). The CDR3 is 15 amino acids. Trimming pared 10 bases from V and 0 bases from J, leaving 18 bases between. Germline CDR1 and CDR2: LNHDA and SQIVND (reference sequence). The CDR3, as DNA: TGTGCCACCCGCGGGGGGACCCCCATGAACACTGAAGCTTTCTTT. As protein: CATRGGTPMNTEAFF.

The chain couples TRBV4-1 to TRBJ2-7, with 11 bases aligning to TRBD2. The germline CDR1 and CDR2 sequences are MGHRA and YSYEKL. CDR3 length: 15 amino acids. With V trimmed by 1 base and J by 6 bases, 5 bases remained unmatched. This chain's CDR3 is CASSQGLTSGGEQYF. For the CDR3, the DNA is TGCGCCAGCAGCCAAGGACTAACTAGCGGGGGCGAGCAGTACTTC.